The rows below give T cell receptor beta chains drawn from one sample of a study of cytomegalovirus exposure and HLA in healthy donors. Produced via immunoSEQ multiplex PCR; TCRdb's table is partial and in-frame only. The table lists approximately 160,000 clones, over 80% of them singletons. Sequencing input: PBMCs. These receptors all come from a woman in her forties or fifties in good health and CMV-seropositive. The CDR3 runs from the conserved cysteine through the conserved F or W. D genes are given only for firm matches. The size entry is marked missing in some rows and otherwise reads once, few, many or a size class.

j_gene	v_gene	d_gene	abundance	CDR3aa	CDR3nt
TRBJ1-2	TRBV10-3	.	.	CAISDAQAANYGYTF	TGTGCCATCAGTGATGCGCAAGCCGCTAACTATGGCTACACCTTC
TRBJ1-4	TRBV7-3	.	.	CASSLGTGLGEKLFF	TGTGCCAGCAGCCTCGGAACAGGGCTTGGAGAAAAACTGTTTTTT
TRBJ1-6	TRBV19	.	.	CASTHGQPPSPLHF	TGTGCCAGTACCCACGGACAGCCCCCTTCACCCCTCCACTTT
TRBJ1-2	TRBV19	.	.	CASSIQAYGYTF	TGTGCCAGTAGTATACAAGCCTATGGCTACACCTTC
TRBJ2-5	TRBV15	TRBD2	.	CATSLAGGPLETQYF	TGTGCCACCAGCCTGGCGGGAGGGCCGTTGGAGACCCAGTACTTC
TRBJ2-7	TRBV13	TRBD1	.	CASSLEGTVRYF	TGTGCCAGCAGCTTAGAAGGGACAGTCCGATACTTC
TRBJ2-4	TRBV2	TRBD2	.	CASRAGLAGNIQYF	TGTGCCAGCAGGGCCGGACTAGCGGGAAACATTCAGTACTTC
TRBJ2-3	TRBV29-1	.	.	CSVEGASGTDTQYF	TGCAGCGTTGAAGGGGCTAGCGGCACAGATACGCAGTATTTT
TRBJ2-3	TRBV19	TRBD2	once	CASRRGLAGEADTQYF	TGTGCCAGTAGGAGAGGACTAGCGGGAGAGGCAGATACGCAGTATTTT
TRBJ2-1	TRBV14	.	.	CASSQEVQASPEFF	TGTGCCAGCAGCCAAGAGGTGCAGGCCAGCCCCGAGTTCTTC
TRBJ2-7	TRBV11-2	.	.	CASSSVYEQYF	TGTGCCAGCAGCTCTGTATACGAGCAGTACTTC
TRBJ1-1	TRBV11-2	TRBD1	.	CASSLGQANTEAFF	TGTGCCAGCAGCTTGGGACAGGCGAACACTGAAGCTTTCTTT
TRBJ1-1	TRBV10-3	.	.	CAISEWGPYTEAFF	TGTGCCATCAGTGAGTGGGGGCCTTACACTGAAGCTTTCTTT
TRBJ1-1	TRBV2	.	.	CATTWELNTEAFF	TGTGCCACCACTTGGGAGTTGAACACTGAAGCTTTCTTT